One and the same sample provided the 17 T cell receptor beta chains below, sequenced in a study of shared clonotypes between healthy human individuals. TCRdb's table, derived via immunoSEQ multiplex PCR, lists solely in-frame clones and lacks some. The sample records a few million clones, approximately 93% being singletons. Input material: naive CD4+ T cells from PBMCs. Subset defined: CD45RA+ positively selected. These receptors all stem from a man between 18 and 29 years old in good health. Some clones in this sample may be carry-over from other donors' samples.

The rearrangement uses TRBV28 and TRBJ2-2; perhaps TRBD1 as D (6 bases). The CDR3 is 15 residues long. Germline V lookup: CDR1 MDHEN, CDR2 SYDVKM. V lost 1 base and J lost 7, with 13 bases in between. CDR3 protein: CASSLSGGLVGELFF. CDR3 DNA: TGTGCCAGCAGTTTATCTGGGGGCTTGGTCGGGGAGCTGTTTTTT.

J is TRBJ2-1 and V is TRBV28; the D gene could be TRBD1 or TRBD2 (5 bases each). V was shortened by 6 bases and J by 10 bases, with 19 bases between the two germline ends. The CDR3 contains 14 residues. Germline V lookup: CDR1 MDHEN, CDR2 SYDVKM. CDR3 nucleotide sequence: TGTGCCAGCAGCTTGGGGGTCCACCAAGGCGAGCAGTTCTTC. Translating it yields CASSLGVHQGEQFF.

The CDR3 reads CASSIARGVAYGYTF. In DNA, the CDR3 is TGTGCCAGTAGTATAGCCCGAGGAGTTGCCTATGGCTACACCTTC. V usage is TRBV19 and J usage is TRBJ1-2; no clear D. Germline V lookup: CDR1 LNHDA, CDR2 SQIVND (reference sequence). The V and J ends lost 1 base and 4 bases respectively, with 13 bases between them. The CDR3 has 15 residues.

This chain joins TRBV18 and TRBJ1-5; D perhaps matches TRBD1 (6 bases). Germline V CDR1 and CDR2: KGHSH, LQKENI. V was pared by 3 bases and J by 5 bases, with 17 bases between. The CDR3 sequence is 16 residues long. CDR3 sequence (DNA): TGTGCCAGCTCACCGGACAGACCCGGGACCGATCAGCCCCAGCATTTT. It yields the protein CASSPDRPGTDQPQHF.

As to this clone: Within the sample, other DNA sequences also encode this same CDR3. The gene calls are TRBV30 and TRBJ2-7, with 11 bases aligning to TRBD2. CDR1 and CDR2 (germline): GTSNPN, SVGIG (reference sequence). Trimming at V came to 0 bases and at J to 7 bases, leaving 5 bases not matched to a gene. CDR3 size: 14 residues. This CDR3 is CAWSVGLAGGEQYF. The CDR3 DNA sequence: TGTGCCTGGAGTGTAGGTCTAGCGGGAGGAGAGCAGTACTTC.

This sequence joins TRBV7-2 and TRBJ2-7; 12 bases match TRBD2. The CDR3 consists of 17 residues. The germline gives CDR1 SGHTA, CDR2 FQGNSA. The junction had 10 bases not matched to a gene; V was cut back by 5 bases and J by 2 bases. The CDR3 DNA reads TGTGCCAGCAGCAACCCTAGCGGGAGGGCCCCGCCCTACGAGCAGTACTTC. It translates to CASSNPSGRAPPYEQYF.

CDR3 sequence: CASSLAGGGGSSYEQYF. CDR3 sequence (DNA): TGCGCCAGCAGCTTGGCCGGGGGAGGGGGTAGCTCCTACGAGCAGTACTTC. V usage is TRBV5-1 and J usage is TRBJ2-7; weak D call: TRBD2 (7 bases). V dropped 0 bases and J dropped 0 bases, with 16 bases sitting between them. The CDR3 sequence is 17 residues long. Germline V gene sequence: CDR1 SGHRS, CDR2 YFSETQ.

The chain has TRBV7-2 and TRBJ1-2, with a weak D call TRBD1 (6 bases). This CDR3 has 14 residues. Trimming took 3 bases from V and 1 from J, leaving 9 bases between them. CDR1 is SGHTA, CDR2 FQGNSA, per germline. DNA of the CDR3: TGTGCCAGCAGCTTCGGGGGGCTTAACTATGGCTACACCTTC. Protein sequence: CASSFGGLNYGYTF.

The rearrangement links TRBV18 to TRBJ1-5; D remains ambiguous. The ends were cut back, 2 bases at V and 7 bases at J, with 9 bases in the middle. Germline V gene lookup returns CDR1 KGHSH and CDR2 LQKENI. The CDR3 length is 13 residues. CDR3 DNA: TGTGCCAGCTCACCAGGGATCACCCAGCCCCAGCATTTT. It encodes CASSPGITQPQHF.

This chain joins TRBV7-9 and TRBJ2-7; the D is unclear. CDR3 size: 13 residues. The germline CDR1 and CDR2 sequences are SEHNR and FQNEAQ (reference sequence). The germline V and J ends were trimmed by 5 bases and 2 bases, with 10 bases remaining between them. This CDR3 is CASSVGRTYEQYF. For the CDR3, the DNA is TGTGCCAGCAGCGTCGGCCGTACCTACGAGCAGTACTTC.

This chain uses TRBV7-3 with TRBJ2-5; TRBD2 agrees at 11 bases. The V gene's germline CDR1 is SGHTA and CDR2 FQGTGA. The CDR3 spans 14 residues. With V trimmed by 4 bases and J by 7 bases, 5 bases remained unmatched. CDR3 DNA: TGTGCCAGCAGCTCAGGACTAGCGGGTGCGACCCAGTACTTC. It specifies CASSSGLAGATQYF.

The chain is built from TRBV10-1 and TRBJ1-4, with D possibly TRBD1 on 5 matching bases. Germline V CDR1 and CDR2: WNHNN, SYGVQD (reference sequence). The CDR3 covers 13 residues. With 10 bases removed from V and 7 bases from J, the gap between germline ends came to 16 bases. CDR3 loop: CANRGEGGEKLFF. The CDR3 DNA reads TGCGCCAACCGGGGGGAGGGAGGTGAAAAACTGTTTTTT.

The rearrangement uses TRBV6-1 and TRBJ2-1; 7 positions agree with TRBD2. Germline CDR1 and CDR2: MNHNS and SASEGT. The CDR3 totals 16 residues. Trimming took 2 bases from V and 4 from J; bases not matched to a gene: 8. CDR3 DNA: TGTGCCAGCAGTGAAATAAGCGGGATGGGTTACAATGAGCAGTTCTTC. It translates to CASSEISGMGYNEQFF.

The V and J genes are TRBV6-5 and TRBJ2-7, with D perhaps TRBD2 (7 bases). Germline V gene lookup returns CDR1 MNHEY and CDR2 SVGAGI. V was pared by 8 bases and J by 3 bases, with 14 bases between. This CDR3 is built from 13 residues. The DNA for the CDR3 is TGTGCCAGCCAGAGGGGGGGCCTCTACGAGCAGTACTTC. Its translation: CASQRGGLYEQYF.

As to this clone: Other DNA sequences from this sample encode an identical CDR3 as well. The rearrangement joins TRBV5-1 to TRBJ2-7, with 7 nucleotides matching TRBD1. The CDR3 spans 14 residues. Germline V gene data show CDR1 as SGHRS and CDR2 as YFSETQ. The junction had 4 bases not matched to a gene; V was cut back by 2 bases and J by 2 bases. The chain's CDR3 is CASSFEGGPYEQYF. The CDR3 DNA reads as TGCGCCAGCAGCTTCGAAGGGGGCCCCTACGAGCAGTACTTC. The full variable domain, in which reference TRBV5-1 and TRBJ2-7 provide the parts outside the CDR3, is KAGVTQTPRYLIKTRGQQVTLSCSPISGHRSVSWYQQTPGQGLQFLFEYFSETQRNKGNFPGRFSGRQFSNSRSEMNVSTLELGDSALYLCASSFEGGPYEQYFGPGTRLTVT.

The rearrangement uses TRBV7-3 and TRBJ2-1; either TRBD1 or TRBD2 may supply D (5 bases each). Trimming removed 2 bases at V and 2 bases at J, with 10 bases between. Germline loops: CDR1 SGHTA, CDR2 FQGTGA. CDR3 length: 15 amino acids. CDR3: CASSLGTPTYNEQFF. Here the CDR3 DNA reads TGTGCCAGCAGCTTAGGGACGCCAACCTACAATGAGCAGTTCTTC.

The gene calls are TRBV28 and TRBJ2-1; D not certain. Germline V gives CDR1 MDHEN, CDR2 SYDVKM. The CDR3 sequence is 15 residues long. Trimming took off 5 bases at V and 0 bases at J, with 11 bases between the two ends. The CDR3 DNA reads as TGTGCCAGCAGTCCAGCAAGTCTCTCCTACAATGAGCAGTTCTTC. Its protein product is CASSPASLSYNEQFF.